The 14 T cell receptor beta chains reported below all come from one sample, sequenced in a study of graft-versus-host responses after intestinal transplantation. What these receptors recognize is not known. The protocol was immunoSEQ multiplex PCR, while the TCRdb copy is restricted to in-frame clones and leaves out a portion. The repertoire includes under 95,000 clones, 80% to 90% of them detected once, and approximately 2.7% sits in the top ten. The source material was unstimulated CD8+ T cells sorted from spleen or lymph node cells, sampled before intestinal transplant. These receptors all stem from a human donor who received an intestinal transplant.

This clone turned up a few times. The chain links TRBV23-1 to TRBJ1-3, with D maybe TRBD1 (5 bases). TRBV23-1 is noted as an ORF with a role that remains uncertain. The germline V and J ends were trimmed by 3 bases and 2 bases, with 11 bases remaining between them. This CDR3 contains 15 residues. The DNA of the CDR3 is TGCGCCAGCAGTCAGCTAGGGGTAACTGGAAACACCATATATTTT. It specifies CASSQLGVTGNTIYF.

The J gene is TRBJ2-3, the V gene TRBV6-4, with TRBD2 as a possible D gene (7 bases). Germline CDR1 MRHNA, CDR2 SNTAGT. V lost 2 bases and J lost 2, with 8 bases in between. This CDR3 spans 14 amino acids. The DNA of the CDR3 is TGTGCCAGCAGTGACGGGGGGGCCACAGATACGCAGTATTTT. This translates into CASSDGGATDTQYF.

The V gene is TRBV4-2, the J gene TRBJ2-7; 11 bases map to TRBD2. V shed 0 bases, J shed 4 bases, and the junction held 5 bases outside the gene matches. CDR1 is LGHNA, CDR2 YNFKEQ, per germline. The CDR3 contains 16 residues. CDR3 protein: CASSQDITSGSYEQYF. The CDR3 DNA reads as TGTGCCAGCAGCCAAGACATTACTAGCGGGAGTTACGAGCAGTACTTC.

J is TRBJ1-5 and V is TRBV5-1, with D tentatively TRBD1 (5 bases). Germline values: CDR1 SGHRS, CDR2 YFSETQ. V gave up 0 bases and J gave up 10 bases, with 17 bases separating them. This CDR3 region has 15 residues. The DNA of the CDR3 is TGCGCCAGCAGCTTGGGCCCAGGGTTTAAACAACCCCAGCATTTT. Translation: CASSLGPGFKQPQHF.

The chain employs TRBV28 and TRBJ2-7; D possibly corresponds to TRBD2 (5 bases). Germline values: CDR1 MDHEN, CDR2 SYDVKM. The CDR3 sequence is 12 residues long. Trimming took off 8 bases at V and 1 base at J, with 9 bases between the two ends. Here the CDR3 DNA reads TGTGCCAGCGGGAGAGGGTCCTACGAGCAGTACTTC. Its translation is CASGRGSYEQYF.

The V call is TRBV5-1, the J call TRBJ2-7, with D unresolved. CDR1 is SGHRS and CDR2 is YFSETQ in the germline V gene. V lost 0 bases and J lost 4, with 17 bases in between. This CDR3 has 16 amino acids. The CDR3 sequence: CASSLVVGRPPYEQYF. As DNA, the CDR3 is TGCGCCAGCAGCTTGGTGGTTGGGCGTCCCCCGTACGAGCAGTACTTC.

The J gene is TRBJ1-3, the V gene TRBV5-6; 7 nucleotides match TRBD1. The V gene end was trimmed by 3 bases and the J gene end by 0 bases; junction bases not matched to a gene: 0. CDR3 length: 14 amino acids. The germline gives CDR1 SGHDT, CDR2 YYEEEE. The CDR3 loop reads CASSWDSSGNTIYF. In nucleotides, the CDR3 is TGTGCCAGCAGCTGGGACAGCTCTGGAAACACCATATATTTT.

This chain connects TRBV19 to TRBJ2-1; D possibly corresponds to TRBD2 (5 bases). CDR1 LNHDA and CDR2 SQIVND come from the germline V gene (reference sequence). The CDR3 covers 16 residues. V lost 3 bases and J lost 0, with 12 bases in between. The CDR3 here is CASSISGLSSYNEQFF. CDR3 coding DNA: TGTGCCAGTAGTATTTCGGGATTGAGCTCCTACAATGAGCAGTTCTTC. The full variable domain, rest sourced from reference TRBV19 and TRBJ2-1, is DGGITQSPKYLFRKEGQNVTLSCEQNLNHDAMYWYRQDPGQGLRLIYYSQIVNDFQKGDIAEGYSVSREKKESFPLTVTSAQKNPTAFYLCASSISGLSSYNEQFFGPGTRLTVL.

This chain joins TRBV4-1 and TRBJ2-1; 9 bases agree with TRBD1. The CDR3 extends over 15 amino acids. Trimming cost V 4 bases and J 10 bases; bases outside gene matches: 11. The germline V gene has CDR1 MGHRA and CDR2 YSYEKL. CDR3 bases: TGCGCCAGCAGCCCAGGTCCCGGGACAGGGTACGAGCAGTTCTTC. This gives the protein CASSPGPGTGYEQFF.

The genes are TRBV9 and TRBJ2-7; TRBD2 matches 7 bases. Trimming removed 3 bases from V and 7 bases from J; junction bases left unmatched: 16. Germline V CDR1 and CDR2: SGDLS, YYNGEE. CDR3 length: 16 amino acids. In DNA form, the CDR3 reads TGTGCCAGCAGCGAGGGAGGGTCTCAAACCGAGGGGGAGCAGTACTTC. It encodes CASSEGGSQTEGEQYF. Based on the CDR3 plus reference TRBV9 and TRBJ2-7, the full variable domain is DSGVTQTPKHLITATGQRVTLRCSPRSGDLSVYWYQQSLDQGLQFLIQYYNGEERAKGNILERFSAQQFPDLHSELNLSSLELGDSALYFCASSEGGSQTEGEQYFGPGTRLTVT.

The chain combines TRBV27 with TRBJ2-7, with a possible D match to TRBD1 (6 bases). Germline CDR1 and CDR2: MNHEY and SMNVEV (reference sequence). Trimming took off 6 bases at V and 2 bases at J, with 11 bases between the two ends. This CDR3 has 13 amino acids. CDR3 coding DNA: TGTGCCAGCAGGCTCCGGGACACCTACGAGCAGTACTTC. It yields the protein CASRLRDTYEQYF.

The chain combines TRBV5-4 with TRBJ2-2, with D possibly TRBD1 on 5 matching bases. CDR1 and CDR2 (germline): SGHNT, YYREEE (reference sequence). Trimming cost V 2 bases and J 9 bases, with 8 bases left between them. CDR3 length: 12 amino acids. This chain's CDR3 is CASSFQGWELFF. The CDR3 nucleotides are TGTGCCAGCAGCTTCCAGGGATGGGAGCTGTTTTTT.

This chain joins TRBV7-9 and TRBJ2-1; 7 bases line up with TRBD2. Germline-derived CDR1 and CDR2 are SEHNR and FQNEAQ (reference sequence). CDR3 length equals 13 residues. V gave up 4 bases and J gave up 7 bases; unmatched junction bases: 4. The CDR3 bases are TGTGCCAGCAGCTCTACGGGGGGTAATGAGCAGTTCTTC. It yields the protein CASSSTGGNEQFF.

The gene calls are TRBV25-1 and TRBJ2-7, with 7 bases lining up with TRBD1. With 4 bases clipped from V and 3 bases from J, the junction kept 12 bases outside the gene matches. Looked up from germline, CDR1 is MGHDK and CDR2 is SYGVNS. The CDR3 length is 16 residues. CDR3 in amino acids: CASSGTWDDRDYEQYF. The DNA of the CDR3 is TGTGCCAGCAGTGGGACGTGGGACGACAGGGACTACGAGCAGTACTTC.